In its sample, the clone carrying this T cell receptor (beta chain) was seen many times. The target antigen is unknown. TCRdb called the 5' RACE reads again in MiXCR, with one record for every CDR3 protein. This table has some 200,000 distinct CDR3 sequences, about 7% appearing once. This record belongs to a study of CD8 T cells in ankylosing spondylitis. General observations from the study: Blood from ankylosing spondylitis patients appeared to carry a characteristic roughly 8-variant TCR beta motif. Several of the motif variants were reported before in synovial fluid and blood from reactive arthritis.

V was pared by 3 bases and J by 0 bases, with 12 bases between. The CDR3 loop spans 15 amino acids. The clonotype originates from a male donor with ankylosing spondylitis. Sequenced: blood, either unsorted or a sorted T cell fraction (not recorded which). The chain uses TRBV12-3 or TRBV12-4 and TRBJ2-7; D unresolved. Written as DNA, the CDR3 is TGTGCCAGCAGTTTGAGCAGGAGCAGCTCCTACGAGCAGTACTTC. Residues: CASSLSRSSSYEQYF.